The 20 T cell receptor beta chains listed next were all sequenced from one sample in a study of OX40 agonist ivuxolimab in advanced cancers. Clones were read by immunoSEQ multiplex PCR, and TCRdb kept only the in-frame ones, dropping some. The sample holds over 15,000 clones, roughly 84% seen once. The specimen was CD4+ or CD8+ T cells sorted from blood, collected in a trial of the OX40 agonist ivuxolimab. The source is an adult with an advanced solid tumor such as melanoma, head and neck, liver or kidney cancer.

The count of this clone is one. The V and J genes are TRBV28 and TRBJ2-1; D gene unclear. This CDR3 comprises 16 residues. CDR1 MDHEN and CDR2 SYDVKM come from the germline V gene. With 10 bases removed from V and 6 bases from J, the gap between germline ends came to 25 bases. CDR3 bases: TGTGCCATCGGATCAGTTAGGACCCTATCGGGCAATGAGCAGTTCTTC. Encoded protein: CAIGSVRTLSGNEQFF.

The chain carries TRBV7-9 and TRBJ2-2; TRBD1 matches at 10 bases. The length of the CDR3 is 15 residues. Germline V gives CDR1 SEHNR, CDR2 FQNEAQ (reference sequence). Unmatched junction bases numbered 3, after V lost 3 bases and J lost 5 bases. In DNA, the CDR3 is TGTGCCAGCAGCTTGCGACAGGGGGCGACCGGGGAGCTGTTTTTT. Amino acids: CASSLRQGATGELFF.

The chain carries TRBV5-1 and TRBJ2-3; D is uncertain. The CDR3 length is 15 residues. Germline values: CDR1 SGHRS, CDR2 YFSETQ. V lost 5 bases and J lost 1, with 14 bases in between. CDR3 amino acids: CASSKTERGTDTQYF. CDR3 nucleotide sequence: TGCGCCAGCAGTAAAACGGAAAGGGGCACAGATACGCAGTATTTT.

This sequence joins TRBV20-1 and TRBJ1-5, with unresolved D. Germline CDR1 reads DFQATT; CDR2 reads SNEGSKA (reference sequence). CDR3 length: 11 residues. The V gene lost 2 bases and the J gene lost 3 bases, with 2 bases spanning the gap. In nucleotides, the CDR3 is TGCAGTGCTAGAAACAATCAGCCCCAGCATTTT. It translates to CSARNNQPQHF.

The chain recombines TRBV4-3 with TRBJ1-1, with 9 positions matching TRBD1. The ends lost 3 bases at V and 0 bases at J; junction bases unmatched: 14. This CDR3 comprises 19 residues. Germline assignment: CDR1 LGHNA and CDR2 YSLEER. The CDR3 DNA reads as TGCGCCAGCAGCCAGGCTCCCCGGACAGGGGTAAGCATGAACACTGAAGCTTTCTTT. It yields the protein CASSQAPRTGVSMNTEAFF.

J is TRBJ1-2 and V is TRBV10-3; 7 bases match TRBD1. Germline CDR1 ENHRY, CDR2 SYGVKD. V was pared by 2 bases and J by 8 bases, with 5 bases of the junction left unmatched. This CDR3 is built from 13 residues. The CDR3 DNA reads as TGTGCCATCAGTGAGGCAGACAGGGTCGGCTACACCTTC. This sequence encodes CAISEADRVGYTF.

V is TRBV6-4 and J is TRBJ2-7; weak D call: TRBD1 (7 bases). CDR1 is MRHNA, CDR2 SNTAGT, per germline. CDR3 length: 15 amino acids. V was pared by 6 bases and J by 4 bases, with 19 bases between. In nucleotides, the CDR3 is TGTGCCAGCAGGGGGGGACAGCAGCAAATTTACGAGCAGTACTTC. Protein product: CASRGGQQQIYEQYF.

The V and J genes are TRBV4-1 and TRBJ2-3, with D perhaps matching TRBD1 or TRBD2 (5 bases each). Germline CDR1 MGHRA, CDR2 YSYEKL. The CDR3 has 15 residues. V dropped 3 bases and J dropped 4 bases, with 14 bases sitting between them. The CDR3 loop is CASSQGEGIADTQYF. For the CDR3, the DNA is TGCGCCAGCAGCCAGGGGGAAGGGATTGCAGATACGCAGTATTTT.

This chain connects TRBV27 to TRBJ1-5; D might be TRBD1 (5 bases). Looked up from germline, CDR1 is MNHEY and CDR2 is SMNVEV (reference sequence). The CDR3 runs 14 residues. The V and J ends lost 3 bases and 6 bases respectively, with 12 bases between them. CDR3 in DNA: TGTGCCAGCAGTTTGGGGCAGGAGGCTCAGCCCCAGCATTTT. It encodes CASSLGQEAQPQHF.

The chain's CDR3 is CASSDMTDSIEAFF. In nucleotides, the CDR3 is TGTGCCAGCAGTGACATGACAGATTCAATCGAAGCTTTCTTT. The chain couples TRBV2 to TRBJ1-1, with D possibly being TRBD1 (5 bases). Germline V gives CDR1 SNHLY, CDR2 FYNNEI. The CDR3 is 14 amino acids. Trimming removed 3 bases at V and 8 bases at J, with 16 bases between.

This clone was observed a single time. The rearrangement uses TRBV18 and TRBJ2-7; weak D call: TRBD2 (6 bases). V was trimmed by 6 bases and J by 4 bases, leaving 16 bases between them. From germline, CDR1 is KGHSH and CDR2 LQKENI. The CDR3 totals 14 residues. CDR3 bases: TGTGCCAGCTCGGGGGGAGACAGACCTTACGAGCAGTACTTC. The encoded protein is CASSGGDRPYEQYF.

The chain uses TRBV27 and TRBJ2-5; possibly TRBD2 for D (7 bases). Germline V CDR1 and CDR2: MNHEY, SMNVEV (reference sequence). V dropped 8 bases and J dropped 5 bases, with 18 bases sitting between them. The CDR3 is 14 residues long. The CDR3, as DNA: TGTGCCAGCTGGGGTAGGGGGGGAAGGGAGACCCAGTACTTC. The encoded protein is CASWGRGGRETQYF.

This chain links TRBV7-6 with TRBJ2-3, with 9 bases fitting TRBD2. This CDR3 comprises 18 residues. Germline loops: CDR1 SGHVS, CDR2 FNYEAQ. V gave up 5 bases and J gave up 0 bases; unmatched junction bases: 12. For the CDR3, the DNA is TGTGCCAGCAGCCCCTTCGCTAGCGGGACGAGGAGCACAGATACGCAGTATTTT. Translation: CASSPFASGTRSTDTQYF.

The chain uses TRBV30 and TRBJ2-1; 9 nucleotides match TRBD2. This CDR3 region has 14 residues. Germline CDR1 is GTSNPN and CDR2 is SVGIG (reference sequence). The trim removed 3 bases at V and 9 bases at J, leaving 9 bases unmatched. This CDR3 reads CAWRASGAPIEQFF. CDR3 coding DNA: TGTGCCTGGAGGGCTAGCGGGGCACCAATTGAGCAGTTCTTC. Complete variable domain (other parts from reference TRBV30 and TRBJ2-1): SQTIHQWPATLVQPVGSPLSLECTVEGTSNPNLYWYRQAAGRGLQLLFYSVGIGQISSEVPQNLSASRPQDRQFILSSKKLLLSDSGFYLCAWRASGAPIEQFFGPGTRLTVL.

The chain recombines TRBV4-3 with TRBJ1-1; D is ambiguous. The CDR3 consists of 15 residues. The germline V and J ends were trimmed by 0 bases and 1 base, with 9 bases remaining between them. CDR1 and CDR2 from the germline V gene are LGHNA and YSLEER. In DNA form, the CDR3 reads TGCGCCAGCAGCCAAGACGAGGCCCCGAACACTGAAGCTTTCTTT. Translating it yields CASSQDEAPNTEAFF.

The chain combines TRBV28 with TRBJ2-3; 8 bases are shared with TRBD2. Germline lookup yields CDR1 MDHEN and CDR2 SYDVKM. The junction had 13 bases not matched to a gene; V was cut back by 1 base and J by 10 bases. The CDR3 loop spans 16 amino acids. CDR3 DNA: TGTGCCAGCAGTTTATTTGAGGCTAGCGGGTTTTATCCGCAGTATTTT. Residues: CASSLFEASGFYPQYF.

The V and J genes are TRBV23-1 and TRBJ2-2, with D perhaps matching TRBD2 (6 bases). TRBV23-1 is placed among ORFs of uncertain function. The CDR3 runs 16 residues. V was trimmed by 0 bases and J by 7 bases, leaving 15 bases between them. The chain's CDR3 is CASSQSYGGRNGELFF. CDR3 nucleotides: TGCGCCAGCAGTCAATCGTACGGGGGAAGGAACGGGGAGCTGTTTTTT.

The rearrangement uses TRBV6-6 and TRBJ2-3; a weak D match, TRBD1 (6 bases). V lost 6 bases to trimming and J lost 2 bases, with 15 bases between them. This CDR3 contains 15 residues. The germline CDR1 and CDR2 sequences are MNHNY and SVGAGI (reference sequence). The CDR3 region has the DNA TGTGCCAGCAGGAAGACAGGCCCAGACACAGATACGCAGTATTTT. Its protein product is CASRKTGPDTDTQYF.

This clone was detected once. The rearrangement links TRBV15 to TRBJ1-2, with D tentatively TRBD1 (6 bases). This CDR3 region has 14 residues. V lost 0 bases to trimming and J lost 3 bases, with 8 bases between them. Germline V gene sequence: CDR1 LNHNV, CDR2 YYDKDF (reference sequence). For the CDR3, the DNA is TGTGCCACCAGCAGAGATTGGACAGACTATGGCTACACCTTC. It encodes CATSRDWTDYGYTF.

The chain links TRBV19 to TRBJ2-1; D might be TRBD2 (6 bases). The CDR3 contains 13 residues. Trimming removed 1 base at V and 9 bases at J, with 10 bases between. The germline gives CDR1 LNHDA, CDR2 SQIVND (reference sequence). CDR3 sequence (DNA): TGTGCCAGTAGTATAGCGGGAGCGGTTGAGCAGTTCTTC. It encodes CASSIAGAVEQFF.